This TCR beta chain came from a study of blood T cell repertoires in COVID-19. Overall study: Samples taken during acute and convalescent COVID-19 were collected in the United States, Italy and Spain. From T cells, B-cell-depleted T cells, or PBMCs came the material, which was cDNA or gDNA.

Per the study methods: Amplifying reference gene primers gave estimates of nucleated cell counts. The repertoire was sequenced with immunoSEQ multiplex PCR; TCRdb's copy has only in-frame clones and lacks some. D and trimming come from the DNA, and the V and J calls and clone size come from that table. The data show some 90,000 clones, with approximately 80% seen just once and around 20% held by the top ten. Germline trimming cut 5 bases from V and 8 bases from J; bases unmatched to any gene: 2. This CDR3 is built from 11 residues. This TCR came from a human donor in a cohort sampled during active COVID-19. V gene TRBV12-3 or TRBV12-4 combines with J gene TRBJ1-2; TRBD1 aligns across 7 bases. Sequencing used peripheral blood. CDR3 sequence reads: CASSRQGGYTF. The CDR3 DNA is TGTGCCAGCAGTCGACAGGGCGGCTACACCTTC.